This record concerns one TCR beta chain sequence. Its antigen is not identified. This entry is derived from a study of CD8+ T cells in alopecia areata. Study background: Tofacitinib therapy took 6 to 18 months; 6 months off drug came after. General study findings and limits: Scalp clonality dropped significantly under tofacitinib, as did expanded CD8+ top-100 clones. On tofacitinib, scalp and blood still held many of the expanded lesional clones.

Treatment indicated: oral pan-JAK inhibitor, 5-10 mg twice daily. TCR sequencing used cDNA made by reverse transcription of extracted RNA. The method was immunoSEQ multiplex PCR; TCRdb's version includes in-frame clones alone and lacks a portion of them. Here the sample spans approximately 180,000 clones, less than 75% being singletons. Trimming shortened V by 1 base and J by 10 bases, and 22 bases separated the two germline ends. The CDR3 is 16 residues long. CDR1 and CDR2 (germline): MGHRA, YSYEKL. This sequence joins TRBV4-1 and TRBJ2-5; D is perhaps TRBD1 or TRBD2 (5 bases each). The sequence was collected from a human donor with alopecia areata. The sequencing used CD4+ T cells sorted from blood, collected at approximately week 60, from a patient treated with tofacitinib. CDR3 nucleotides: TGCGCCAGCAGCCAAGCAGGGACCCCGGGCTTGGATGGCCAGTACTTC. Its translation: CASSQAGTPGLDGQYF.